The source of this TCR beta chain is a study of cytomegalovirus exposure and HLA in healthy donors. Study-wide results and caveats: The study dropped some indistinguishable V segments, TRBV6-2 and TRBV6-3 among them. There were several of the most significant clusters that appeared linked to common viral pathogens in a later analysis.

The donors gave bone marrow, and they were healthy. Comment on this clone: The antigen is not known.

PCR primers comprised 60 Vbeta and 13 Jbeta primers. The repertoire was sequenced with immunoSEQ multiplex PCR; TCRdb's copy has only in-frame clones and lacks some. Seen here are 110,000 or so clones, around 77% observed once, and the top ten hold roughly 16%. Germline CDR1 and CDR2: ENHRY and SYGVKD. The CDR3 extends over 14 amino acids. Trimming removed 3 bases at V and 2 bases at J, with 10 bases between. V is TRBV10-3 and J is TRBJ1-1, with no clear D. The TCR sequence derives from a man in his fifties or sixties in good health and CMV-seropositive. Source material: PBMCs. This CDR3 is CAISDKGANTEAFF. CDR3 DNA: TGTGCCATCAGTGACAAGGGAGCAAACACTGAAGCTTTCTTT.